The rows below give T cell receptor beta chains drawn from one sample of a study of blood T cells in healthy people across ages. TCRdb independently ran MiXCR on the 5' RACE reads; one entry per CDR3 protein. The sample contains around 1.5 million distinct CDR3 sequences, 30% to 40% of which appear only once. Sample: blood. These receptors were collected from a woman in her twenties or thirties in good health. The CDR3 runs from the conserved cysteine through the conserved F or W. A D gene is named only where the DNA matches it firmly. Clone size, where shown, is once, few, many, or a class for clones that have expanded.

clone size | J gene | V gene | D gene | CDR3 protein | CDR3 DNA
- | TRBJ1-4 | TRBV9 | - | CARQPHGRTNEKLFF | TGTGCCAGGCAACCACACGGCCGGACTAATGAAAAACTGTTTTTT
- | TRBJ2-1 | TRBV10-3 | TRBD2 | CAISRTSGKSSYNEQFF | TGTGCCATCAGTAGGACTAGCGGGAAAAGCTCCTACAATGAGCAGTTCTTC
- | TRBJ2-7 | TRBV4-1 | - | CASSQELTGFSYEQYF | TGCGCCAGCAGCCAAGAACTCACAGGGTTCTCCTACGAGCAGTACTTC
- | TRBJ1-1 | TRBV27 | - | CASSYNGNTEAFF | TGTGCCAGCAGTTACAATGGAAACACTGAAGCTTTCTTT
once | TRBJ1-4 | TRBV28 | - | CASNGESATNEKLFF | TGTGCCAGCAACGGCGAGTCAGCAACTAATGAAAAACTGTTTTTT
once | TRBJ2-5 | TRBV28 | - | CASSAPEGTQYF | TGTGCCAGCAGCGCGCCGGAAGGGACCCAGTACTTC
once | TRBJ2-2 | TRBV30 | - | CAWTEMNTGELFF | TGTGCCTGGACGGAAATGAACACCGGGGAGCTGTTTTTT
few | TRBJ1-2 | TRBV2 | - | CASNQPTGGYTF | TGTGCCAGCAACCAGCCTACGGGAGGCTACACCTTC
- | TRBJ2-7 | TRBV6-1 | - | CASSGSKRGSSYNEQYF | TGTGCCAGCAGTGGCTCAAAACGGGGGAGCTCCTACAATGAGCAGTACTTC
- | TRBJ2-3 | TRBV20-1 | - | CSAESWTAGTDTQYF | TGCAGTGCCGAAAGTTGGACAGCGGGCACAGATACGCAGTATTTT
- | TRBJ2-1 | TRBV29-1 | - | CSGGTFYNEQFF | TGCAGCGGGGGGACTTTTTACAATGAGCAGTTCTTC
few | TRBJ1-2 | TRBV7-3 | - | CASSLTPRLSGYTF | TGTGCCAGCAGCTTAACCCCCAGGCTAAGTGGCTACACCTTC
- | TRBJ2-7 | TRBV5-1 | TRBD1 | CASSSGTGWEEQYF | TGCGCCAGCAGCTCCGGGACAGGGTGGGAAGAGCAGTACTTC
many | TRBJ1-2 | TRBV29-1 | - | CSVVGTYGYTF | TGCAGCGTTGTCGGTACCTATGGCTACACCTTC
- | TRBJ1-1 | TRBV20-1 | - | CSARQPFRYTEAFF | TGCAGTGCTAGGCAGCCATTCCGGTACACTGAAGCTTTCTTT
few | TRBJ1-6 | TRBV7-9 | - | CASSLDANSPLHF | TGTGCCAGCAGCTTAGATGCGAATTCACCCCTCCACTTT
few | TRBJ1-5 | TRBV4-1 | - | CASGQEGSNQPQHF | TGCGCCAGCGGCCAGGAAGGGAGCAATCAGCCCCAGCATTTT
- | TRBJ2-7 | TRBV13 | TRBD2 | CASSPATSGTHEQYF | TGTGCCAGCAGCCCTGCGACTAGCGGGACTCACGAGCAGTACTTC
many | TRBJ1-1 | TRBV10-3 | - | CAISERGEAFF | TGTGCCATCAGTGAGAGGGGTGAAGCTTTCTTT
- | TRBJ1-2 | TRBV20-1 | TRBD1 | CSARDKDRGLYGYTF | TGCAGTGCTAGAGACAAAGACAGGGGGCTTTATGGCTACACCTTC
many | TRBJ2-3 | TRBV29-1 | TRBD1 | CSVEQGAEDTQYF | TGCAGCGTTGAACAGGGGGCAGAGGATACGCAGTATTTT
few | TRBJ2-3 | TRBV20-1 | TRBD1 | CSGRGTGGLDTQYF | TGCAGTGGTAGAGGGACAGGGGGTTTGGATACGCAGTATTTT
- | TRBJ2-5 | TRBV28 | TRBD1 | CASNSGTGTREQYF | TGTGCCAGCAACTCCGGGACAGGGACTCGAGAGCAGTACTTC
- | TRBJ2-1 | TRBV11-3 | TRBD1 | CASSLSQGADEQFF | TGTGCCAGCAGCCTTTCCCAGGGGGCGGATGAGCAGTTCTTC
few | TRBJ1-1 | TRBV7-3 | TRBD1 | CASSLQTGGDTEAFF | TGTGCCAGCAGCCTACAGACAGGGGGTGACACTGAAGCTTTCTTT
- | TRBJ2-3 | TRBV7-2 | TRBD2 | CASRLTSGRADTQYF | TGTGCCAGCAGGTTGACTAGCGGGAGGGCAGATACGCAGTATTTT
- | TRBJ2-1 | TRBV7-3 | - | CACSGQPGFGNEQFF | TGTGCCTGCAGCGGTCAGCCCGGCTTTGGCAATGAGCAGTTCTTC
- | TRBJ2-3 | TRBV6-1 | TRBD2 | CASTVAGSTDTQYF | TGTGCCAGCACCGTAGCGGGTAGCACAGATACGCAGTATTTT
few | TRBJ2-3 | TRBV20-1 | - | CSAKGPTDTQYF | TGCAGTGCTAAGGGCCCCACAGATACGCAGTATTTT
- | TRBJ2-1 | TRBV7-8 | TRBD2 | CASSYPRGSGGGNEQFF | TGTGCCAGCAGCTACCCCCGTGGTAGCGGGGGCGGCAATGAGCAGTTCTTC
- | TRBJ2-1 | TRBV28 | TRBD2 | CASSLCGGRANEQFF | TGTGCCAGCAGTTTATGTGGCGGGAGGGCCAATGAGCAGTTCTTC
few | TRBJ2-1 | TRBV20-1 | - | CSARHREFEQFF | TGCAGTGCTAGACACCGGGAGTTTGAGCAGTTCTTC
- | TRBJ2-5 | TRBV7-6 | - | CASSLERPAGLQETQYF | TGTGCCAGCAGCTTAGAGCGTCCAGCGGGCCTCCAAGAGACCCAGTACTTC